These 32 T cell receptor beta chains were all obtained from the same sample, sequenced in a study of T-cell memory formation after mild COVID-19. TCRdb redid the calling of the 5' RACE reads with MiXCR, one entry per CDR3 protein. Of roughly 190,000 distinct CDR3 sequences listed, about 10% are singletons. The sequenced material came from PBMCs or a T cell subset sorted from them (not recorded which). The receptors come from a man between 18 and 29 years old who had mild COVID-19 (a few samples of this study predate the infection). Cell type and time point are not known.

This clonotype was observed a single time. The V and J genes are TRBV7-3 and TRBJ1-1, with D tentatively TRBD1 (5 bases). With 4 bases removed from V and 6 bases from J, the gap between germline ends came to 12 bases. The CDR3 contains 13 residues. The germline gives CDR1 SGHTA, CDR2 FQGTGA. The CDR3 here is CASSWGRDSEAFF. CDR3 sequence (DNA): TGTGCCAGCAGCTGGGGCCGGGACTCTGAAGCTTTCTTT.

This clonotype was picked up many times. The chain combines TRBV9 with TRBJ2-1, with D hard to call. Trimming removed 2 bases at V and 2 bases at J, with 8 bases between. The CDR3 is 14 amino acids. Germline values: CDR1 SGDLS, CDR2 YYNGEE. CDR3 DNA sequence: TGTGCCAGCAGCGTCTCCCAACCCTACAATGAGCAGTTCTTC. Translation gives CASSVSQPYNEQFF.

The genes are TRBV5-8 and TRBJ2-7, with D possibly TRBD1 on 5 matching bases. Germline V gene data show CDR1 as SGHTS and CDR2 as YDEGEE. This CDR3 has 14 amino acids. The germline V and J ends were trimmed by 0 bases and 7 bases, with 14 bases remaining between them. The CDR3 region is CASSLGGNPREQYF. CDR3 coding DNA: TGTGCCAGCAGCTTGGGGGGCAATCCTAGGGAGCAGTACTTC.

The chain links TRBV20-1 to TRBJ1-6; TRBD1 agrees at 7 bases. Trimming cost V 2 bases and J 7 bases; bases outside gene matches: 5. Germline V gene sequence: CDR1 DFQATT, CDR2 SNEGSKA (reference sequence). The CDR3 has 14 residues. The CDR3 sequence is CSARRQGDNSPLHF. For the CDR3, the DNA is TGCAGTGCTAGAAGACAGGGAGACAATTCACCCCTCCACTTT.

The V and J genes are TRBV12-3 or TRBV12-4 and TRBJ2-3, with 7 nucleotides matching TRBD2. The CDR3 runs to 13 residues. V lost 11 bases and J lost 5; bases outside the gene matches: 10. CDR3 protein: CASSAGLLDTQYF. In DNA, the CDR3 is TGTGCCTCCTCAGCGGGGCTATTAGATACGCAGTATTTT.

The J gene is TRBJ2-2, the V gene TRBV2, with TRBD1 as a possible D gene (6 bases). The CDR3 is 13 residues long. V lost 7 bases, J lost 5 bases, and 11 bases lay in between. Germline assignment: CDR1 SNHLY and CDR2 FYNNEI. CDR3 sequence (DNA): TGTGCCAGCATTGCACAGGGAACCGGGGAGCTGTTTTTT. Protein sequence: CASIAQGTGELFF.

There are a few counts of this clonotype. This chain links TRBV5-1 with TRBJ1-2, with D perhaps TRBD1 (5 bases). The V gene's germline CDR1 is SGHRS and CDR2 YFSETQ. CDR3 length: 13 amino acids. Trimming removed 0 bases from V and 6 bases from J, with 9 bases in between. CDR3 in DNA: TGCGCCAGCAGCTTGGGAGGGGCGGATGGCTACACCTTC. Its protein product is CASSLGGADGYTF.

A few counts support this clonotype. V is TRBV7-9 and J is TRBJ2-1; D possibly corresponds to TRBD1 (5 bases). CDR1 is SEHNR and CDR2 is FQNEAQ in the germline V gene (reference sequence). V lost 3 bases, J lost 4 bases, and 16 bases lay in between. The CDR3 has 16 amino acids. In DNA form, the CDR3 reads TGTGCCAGCAGCTTCTTGGGGCCTACTGTTTACAATGAGCAGTTCTTC. Amino acids: CASSFLGPTVYNEQFF.

This clonotype was observed many times. The rearrangement links TRBV7-3 to TRBJ2-1; possibly TRBD1 for D (6 bases). V lost 3 bases, J lost 6 bases, and 9 bases lay in between. This CDR3 region has 13 residues. The germline CDR1 and CDR2 sequences are SGHTA and FQGTGA. CDR3 DNA: TGTGCCAGCAGCTTCAGGGGAGCCAATGAGCAGTTCTTC. Protein: CASSFRGANEQFF. The full variable domain, rest sourced from reference TRBV7-3 and TRBJ2-1, is GAGVSQTPSNKVTEKGKYVELRCDPISGHTALYWYRQSLGQGPEFLIYFQGTGAADDSGLPNDRFFAVRPEGSVSTLKIQRTERGDSAVYLCASSFRGANEQFFGPGTRLTVL.

The V and J genes are TRBV2 and TRBJ2-2, with 12 bases aligning to TRBD1. Germline lookup yields CDR1 SNHLY and CDR2 FYNNEI. This CDR3 has 15 residues. V shed 7 bases and J 5 bases; nucleotides not matched to a gene: 5. The chain's CDR3 is CASKGTGGFTGELFF. CDR3 bases: TGTGCCAGCAAGGGGACAGGGGGCTTTACCGGGGAGCTGTTTTTT.

This clonotype has a count of ten or more. The rearrangement uses TRBV4-1 and TRBJ1-2, with D tentatively TRBD1 (6 bases). This CDR3 contains 14 residues. Between the trimmed V and J ends, which lost 6 bases and 6 bases, there was a span of 17 bases. In germline, CDR1 is MGHRA, CDR2 YSYEKL. The DNA for the CDR3 is TGCGCCAGCAGGAAGGGGGGCGATCTTGATGGCTACACCTTC. This translates into CASRKGGDLDGYTF.

This clonotype was recorded a few times. CDR3 in DNA: TGTGCCAGCAGTCCAATTAGAGGTTACGCCGGGGAGCTGTTTTTT. Protein product: CASSPIRGYAGELFF. This chain connects TRBV12-3 or TRBV12-4 to TRBJ2-2; the D is unclear. Deletions cut 5 bases from V and 6 bases from J, with 16 bases between. This CDR3 is built from 15 residues.

The V gene is TRBV28, the J gene TRBJ1-5; 7 bases fit TRBD1. The ends lost 0 bases at V and 6 bases at J; junction bases unmatched: 5. The CDR3 length is 15 residues. Per germline, CDR1 MDHEN and CDR2 SYDVKM. The CDR3 DNA follows: TGTGCCAGCAGTTTATGGCAGGGGGGACTTCAGCCCCAGCATTTT. It codes for CASSLWQGGLQPQHF.

Only a few counts were recorded for this clonotype. This chain joins TRBV20-1 and TRBJ1-1; weak D call: TRBD1 (6 bases). The CDR3 extends over 12 amino acids. CDR1 and CDR2 from the germline V gene are DFQATT and SNEGSKA (reference sequence). CDR3 in DNA: TGCAGCCCCGGACAGAGGTACACTGAAGCTTTCTTT. Protein product: CSPGQRYTEAFF.

This clonotype was detected only a few times. As DNA, the CDR3 is TGTGCCTGGAGTGCGGGACTAGCGGGCTACAATGAGCAGTTCTTC. It translates to CAWSAGLAGYNEQFF. This sequence joins TRBV30 and TRBJ2-1, with 12 bases that match TRBD2. This CDR3 contains 15 residues. CDR1 GTSNPN and CDR2 SVGIG come from the germline V gene (reference sequence). V dropped 1 base and J dropped 3; count of bases not matched to a gene: 1.

The rearrangement uses TRBV7-2 and TRBJ1-1; 10 positions match TRBD1. Per germline, CDR1 SGHTA and CDR2 FQGNSA. The length of the CDR3 is 14 residues. The junction had 11 bases not matched to a gene; V was cut back by 5 bases and J by 11 bases. CDR3 region: CASSQRQGAGGAFF. The DNA for the CDR3 is TGTGCCAGCAGCCAAAGACAGGGGGCAGGGGGGGCTTTCTTT.

Only a few counts were recorded for this clonotype. J is TRBJ2-6 and V is TRBV12-3 or TRBV12-4; possibly TRBD1 for D (6 bases). V was cut by 2 bases and J by 0 bases, with 17 bases left in between. The CDR3 runs to 19 residues. The CDR3 region has the DNA TGTGCCAGCAGTTTAAGGGCGACAGGCACCCTCTCTGGGGCCAACGTCCTGACTTTC. Translation: CASSLRATGTLSGANVLTF.

The gene calls are TRBV29-1 and TRBJ2-1; 8 positions match TRBD2. The CDR3 runs to 13 residues. J was trimmed by 6 bases and V by 7 bases; bases with no gene match: 8. CDR1 and CDR2 from the germline V gene are SQVTM and ANQGSEA. CDR3 bases: TGCAGCGGAGGGACTAGTTCAGGCAATGAGCAGTTCTTC. Residues: CSGGTSSGNEQFF.

V usage is TRBV7-3 and J usage is TRBJ2-1; 10 positions match TRBD2. V lost 5 bases to trimming and J lost 7 bases; unmatched junction nucleotides: 5. In germline, CDR1 is SGHTA, CDR2 FQGTGA. This CDR3 comprises 14 residues. The CDR3 loop is CASSKRGGTNEQFF. The CDR3 DNA reads as TGTGCCAGCAGCAAGCGGGGGGGGACGAATGAGCAGTTCTTC. The full variable domain, in which reference TRBV7-3 and TRBJ2-1 provide the parts outside the CDR3, is GAGVSQTPSNKVTEKGKYVELRCDPISGHTALYWYRQSLGQGPEFLIYFQGTGAADDSGLPNDRFFAVRPEGSVSTLKIQRTERGDSAVYLCASSKRGGTNEQFFGPGTRLTVL.

The V and J genes are TRBV6-1 and TRBJ2-1; D ambiguous. Trimming stripped 6 bases from V and 5 bases from J, with 8 bases between. Germline V gene data show CDR1 as MNHNS and CDR2 as SASEGT. There are 12 residues in the CDR3. The CDR3 loop reads CASREPNNEQFF. DNA for the CDR3: TGTGCCAGCAGGGAACCTAACAATGAGCAGTTCTTC.

The V gene is TRBV6-2 or TRBV6-3, the J gene TRBJ2-7; D is possibly TRBD2 (5 bases). The CDR3 is made up of 14 amino acids. Deletions cut 9 bases from V and 4 bases from J, with 19 bases between. CDR1 is MNHEY, CDR2 SVGEGT, per germline. The CDR3 region has the DNA TGTGCCAGTGGAGGATCCGGGCCAAATTACGAGCAGTACGTC. Its protein product is CASGGSGPNYEQYV.

As for this clonotype: A much larger clone lies one base from this, so it may be a read error. The chain is built from TRBV5-1 and TRBJ2-5; maybe TRBD2 (7 bases). Germline V CDR1 and CDR2: SGHRS, YFSETQ. There are 14 residues in the CDR3. Trimming removed 4 bases from V and 5 bases from J, with 15 bases in between. For the CDR3, the DNA is TGCGCCAGCAGCGACGGGGGGCTCGGTGAGACCCAGTACTTC. Amino acid sequence: CASSDGGLGETQYF.

The genes are TRBV28 and TRBJ2-5; D could derive from TRBD1 or TRBD2 (6 bases each). This CDR3 is 15 amino acids long. The V end was cut by 2 bases, the J end by 5 bases, with 15 bases between. The germline V gene has CDR1 MDHEN and CDR2 SYDVKM. CDR3 DNA: TGTGCCAGCAGTTTAGGGGGGCGCCTCATGGAGACCCAGTACTTC. It codes for CASSLGGRLMETQYF.

The V gene is TRBV7-3, the J gene TRBJ2-2; D is uncertain. Trimming stripped 7 bases from V and 6 bases from J, with 6 bases between. Germline V gene sequence: CDR1 SGHTA, CDR2 FQGTGA. This CDR3 spans 11 amino acids. The CDR3 DNA sequence: TGTGCCAGCATCGGCGCCGGGGAGCTGTTTTTT. This encodes CASIGAGELFF.

The chain recombines TRBV30 with TRBJ1-5; D perhaps matches TRBD1 (5 bases). V was shortened by 3 bases and J by 7 bases, with 13 bases between the two germline ends. The length of the CDR3 is 13 residues. Per germline, CDR1 GTSNPN and CDR2 SVGIG (reference sequence). CDR3: CAWSLGGGQPQHF. The CDR3 DNA reads as TGTGCCTGGAGCCTTGGGGGAGGGCAGCCCCAGCATTTT.

This clonotype was found many times. The J gene is TRBJ2-3, the V gene TRBV12-3 or TRBV12-4, with D tentatively TRBD2 (5 bases). CDR3 size: 14 residues. Trimming took 3 bases from V and 3 from J, leaving 10 bases between them. The CDR3, as DNA: TGTGCCAGCAGTTTTTGGAGGTTAACAGATACGCAGTATTTT. Translation: CASSFWRLTDTQYF.

The gene calls are TRBV12-3 or TRBV12-4 and TRBJ1-1, with TRBD1 matching 8 bases. This CDR3 has 14 residues. Trimming cost V 5 bases and J 1 base; bases outside gene matches: 3. CDR3 coding DNA: TGTGCCAGCAGTAGGGACAGGACGAACACTGAAGCTTTCTTT. It encodes CASSRDRTNTEAFF.

The chain uses TRBV4-3 and TRBJ2-7, with D possibly TRBD1 on 6 matching bases. With 3 bases removed from V and 5 bases from J, the gap between germline ends came to 14 bases. This CDR3 contains 14 residues. Germline V gene lookup returns CDR1 LGHNA and CDR2 YSLEER. The CDR3 loop reads CASSHARGGDEQYF. CDR3 coding DNA: TGCGCCAGCAGCCACGCCCGAGGGGGAGACGAGCAGTACTTC.

V is TRBV5-1 and J is TRBJ2-1; D is possibly TRBD1 (6 bases). This CDR3 is 14 amino acids long. V lost 7 bases, J lost 0 bases, and 11 bases lay in between. Germline-derived CDR1 and CDR2 are SGHRS and YFSETQ. The CDR3, as DNA: TGCGCCAGCGGGGGCGGGTCCTCCTACAATGAGCAGTTCTTC. Protein product: CASGGGSSYNEQFF.

The genes are TRBV20-1 and TRBJ2-1; D may be TRBD2 (6 bases). Germline V gene lookup returns CDR1 DFQATT and CDR2 SNEGSKA (reference sequence). This CDR3 is built from 12 residues. Between the trimmed V and J ends, which lost 3 bases and 4 bases, there was a span of 7 bases. The CDR3 bases are TGCAGTGCTAGCGGGGGATACAATGAGCAGTTCTTC. It codes for CSASGGYNEQFF.

The sample holds a few counts of this clonotype. This sequence joins TRBV10-3 and TRBJ1-2, with D maybe TRBD1 (5 bases). This CDR3 contains 14 residues. The germline V gene encodes CDR1 ENHRY and CDR2 SYGVKD. Trimming removed 2 bases at V and 4 bases at J, with 11 bases between. The CDR3 bases are TGTGCCATCAGTGAGGGCTGGGGGTCCTATGGCTACACCTTC. It yields the protein CAISEGWGSYGYTF.

In this sample, this clonotype turned up a few times. The rearrangement joins TRBV20-1 to TRBJ2-7, with 7 bases lining up with TRBD1. The CDR3 loop spans 13 amino acids. Losses at the gene ends were 1 base for V and 3 bases for J; bases not matched to a gene: 3. The germline gives CDR1 DFQATT, CDR2 SNEGSKA (reference sequence). The CDR3 DNA is TGCAGTGCTAGAGCCCGGACAGGCTACGAGCAGTACTTC. Its protein product is CSARARTGYEQYF.